This TCR beta chain is from a study of Ad26.COV2.S vaccination and SARS-CoV-2 variants. Treatment specified: approximately 18 received Ad26.COV2.S at low or high dose, single or two shots; five or six received placebo; per-sample allocation not given. Repertoires come from day 63 after the first vaccine or placebo injection. Regarding the study as a whole: Substantial breadth in spike-specific CD8+ and CD4+ T cell responses was reportedly seen after vaccination.

The germline CDR1 and CDR2 sequences are WNHNN and SYGVQD (reference sequence). This CDR3 contains 16 residues. J gave up 1 base and V 9 bases, and 11 bases lay outside the gene matches. This clone was counted once. Its specificity is not known. The table came from immunoSEQ multiplex PCR; TCRdb's copy has only in-frame clones and leaves some out. The table lists more than 300,000 clones, about 87% of them singletons. The sequenced sample was peripheral blood, obtained in a trial of Ad26.COV2.S vaccine versus placebo. This chain links TRBV10-1 with TRBJ2-3; 9 bases map to TRBD1. This receptor was taken from a person aged 18-65 years who received the Ad26.COV2.S COVID-19 vaccine or a placebo. The CDR3 nucleotides are TGCGCCAGATTATTATTCAGGACAGGGGGCACAGATACGCAGTATTTT. It specifies CARLLFRTGGTDTQYF.